One sample yielded the 24 T cell receptor beta chains listed below, sequenced in a study of Ad26.COV2.S vaccination and SARS-CoV-2 variants. Data came from immunoSEQ multiplex PCR; TCRdb stores just in-frame clones and leaves some out. There are 300,000 to 500,000 clones in the sample; approximately 86% occur only once, and roughly 3.5% lies in the top ten. Treatment: roughly 18 received Ad26.COV2.S at low or high dose, single or two shots; roughly five received placebo; per-sample allocation not given. The study sampled participants on day 63 after the first vaccine or placebo injection. The input for sequencing was peripheral blood, taken in a trial of Ad26.COV2.S vaccine versus placebo. Receptors were obtained from a person aged 18-65 years who received the Ad26.COV2.S COVID-19 vaccine or a placebo.

The gene calls are TRBV12-3 or TRBV12-4 and TRBJ1-3; tentatively, D is TRBD1 (5 bases). The CDR3 runs 13 residues. Trimming took off 5 bases at V and 2 bases at J, with 7 bases between the two ends. The CDR3 coding sequence is TGTGCCAGCAGTCCAGGGACTGGAAACACCATATATTTT. Translation gives CASSPGTGNTIYF.

The CDR3 sequence: CASSLDRDRVEAFF. DNA for the CDR3: TGTGCCAGCAGCTTAGACCGGGACAGGGTTGAAGCTTTCTTT. The chain employs TRBV11-2 and TRBJ1-1; 9 bases line up with TRBD1. Germline V gives CDR1 SGHAT, CDR2 FQNNGV. The CDR3 consists of 14 residues. Unmatched junction bases numbered 3, after V lost 0 bases and J lost 7 bases.

The genes are TRBV7-2 and TRBJ1-1; D gene uncertain. The CDR3 spans 13 residues. Trimming stripped 8 bases from V and 1 base from J, with 11 bases between. Germline V CDR1 and CDR2: SGHTA, FQGNSA. CDR3 protein: CASGPHPNTEAFF. CDR3 nucleotide sequence: TGTGCCAGCGGCCCACACCCGAACACTGAAGCTTTCTTT.

The chain employs TRBV30 and TRBJ1-5; TRBD1 matches 12 bases. V lost 3 bases and J lost 6; bases outside the gene matches: 3. CDR1 and CDR2 (germline): GTSNPN, SVGIG (reference sequence). There are 14 residues in the CDR3. Written as DNA, the CDR3 is TGTGCCTGGAGGGGACAGGGGGCAGGTCAGCCCCAGCATTTT. This sequence encodes CAWRGQGAGQPQHF.

The V call is TRBV7-2, the J call TRBJ1-1; D might be TRBD1 (6 bases). Trimming cost V 3 bases and J 1 base, with 9 bases left between them. Germline V gene data show CDR1 as SGHTA and CDR2 as FQGNSA. The CDR3 has 14 residues. CDR3 bases: TGTGCCAGCAGCTTGGGGGCTACGAACACTGAAGCTTTCTTT. This codes for CASSLGATNTEAFF. Combining the CDR3 with reference TRBV7-2 and TRBJ1-1 gives the whole variable domain GAGVSQSPSNKVTEKGKDVELRCDPISGHTALYWYRQSLGQGLEFLIYFQGNSAPDKSGLPSDRFSAERTGGSVSTLTIQRTQQEDSAVYLCASSLGATNTEAFFGQGTRLTVV.

The chain carries TRBV10-2 and TRBJ1-5, with D uncertain. Trimming removed 0 bases at V and 3 bases at J, with 6 bases between. Germline assignment: CDR1 WSHSY and CDR2 SAAADI. This CDR3 has 14 amino acids. The CDR3 is CASSESQFNQPQHF. The CDR3 nucleotides read TGCGCCAGCAGTGAGTCGCAGTTCAATCAGCCCCAGCATTTT.

This sequence joins TRBV12-3 or TRBV12-4 and TRBJ1-2, with a possible D match to TRBD1 (5 bases). Trimming removed 3 bases from V and 4 bases from J, with 9 bases in between. The CDR3 spans 13 residues. The CDR3 loop is CASSLGLIYGYTF. CDR3 coding DNA: TGTGCCAGCAGTTTGGGACTCATCTATGGCTACACCTTC.

V is TRBV5-6 and J is TRBJ2-3; 8 nucleotides agree with TRBD1. CDR1 is SGHDT and CDR2 is YYEEEE in the germline V gene. This CDR3 has 16 amino acids. V was clipped by 6 bases and J by 3 bases; unmatched bases: 12. The CDR3 DNA is TGTGCCAGCAACCCGACAGGGGTAAGGATGACAGATACGCAGTATTTT. This gives the protein CASNPTGVRMTDTQYF.

CDR3 nucleotide sequence: TGTGCCAGTAGTACGGGGACAGTCAATGAGCAGTTCTTC. Amino acid sequence: CASSTGTVNEQFF. The V call is TRBV19, the J call TRBJ2-1; 7 positions agree with TRBD1. The J segment lost 6 bases and the V segment lost 4 bases, leaving 3 bases of the junction unmatched. CDR3 length: 13 residues. The germline CDR1 and CDR2 sequences are LNHDA and SQIVND (reference sequence).

V is TRBV29-1 and J is TRBJ1-3; tentatively, D is TRBD1 (5 bases). CDR1 is SQVTM and CDR2 is ANQGSEA in the germline V gene. The ends were cut back, 5 bases at V and 2 bases at J, with 10 bases in the middle. The CDR3 loop spans 13 amino acids. CDR3 DNA: TGCAGCGTTCAGCCGGGGGCTGGAAACACCATATATTTT. This gives the protein CSVQPGAGNTIYF.

The chain couples TRBV7-2 to TRBJ1-1; 8 bases fit TRBD1. The CDR3 sequence is 13 residues long. With V trimmed by 5 bases and J by 5 bases, 4 bases remained unmatched. Germline CDR1 is SGHTA and CDR2 is FQGNSA. The CDR3 spells CASSQDRDTEAFF. For the CDR3, the DNA is TGTGCCAGCAGCCAGGACAGGGATACTGAAGCTTTCTTT. The variable domain in full, completed from reference TRBV7-2 and TRBJ1-1, reads GAGVSQSPSNKVTEKGKDVELRCDPISGHTALYWYRQSLGQGLEFLIYFQGNSAPDKSGLPSDRFSAERTGGSVSTLTIQRTQQEDSAVYLCASSQDRDTEAFFGQGTRLTVV.

This clone has a single count. This sequence joins TRBV6-5 and TRBJ2-7; no clear D gene. V shed 0 bases and J shed 7 bases, with 7 bases lying between them. CDR3 length equals 12 residues. Germline assignment: CDR1 MNHEY and CDR2 SVGAGI. This chain's CDR3 is CASSYSLGEQYF. CDR3 bases: TGTGCCAGCAGTTACTCCTTGGGAGAGCAGTACTTC.

This clone was found once. The chain couples TRBV5-1 to TRBJ1-5; D is unresolved. Trimming stripped 0 bases from V and 5 bases from J, with 9 bases between. The germline V gene has CDR1 SGHRS and CDR2 YFSETQ. This CDR3 is 14 amino acids long. CDR3 DNA: TGCGCCAGCAGCTTGGGGGTTGGCGATCAGCCCCAGCATTTT. Residues: CASSLGVGDQPQHF.

V usage is TRBV18 and J usage is TRBJ1-1, with D perhaps TRBD1 (5 bases). Germline CDR1 KGHSH, CDR2 LQKENI. CDR3 length: 16 amino acids. V lost 3 bases to trimming and J lost 1 base, with 15 bases between them. The CDR3 region is CASSPLRPGQNTEAFF. The CDR3 coding sequence is TGTGCCAGCTCACCCCTCCGCCCGGGGCAGAACACTGAAGCTTTCTTT.

This chain joins TRBV3-1 (or the pseudogene TRBV3-2) and TRBJ1-3; the D is unclear. Germline-derived CDR1 and CDR2 are LGHDT and YNNKEL (reference sequence). The CDR3 has 13 amino acids. V lost 4 bases and J 4 bases, leaving 8 bases between the germline ends. The CDR3 loop is CASSLGLGNTIYF. Here the CDR3 DNA reads TGTGCCAGCAGCCTCGGCCTGGGAAACACCATATATTTT.

The rearrangement links TRBV4-3 to TRBJ2-7; 11 bases line up with TRBD2. The CDR3 runs 16 residues. V dropped 0 bases and J dropped 3; count of bases not matched to a gene: 4. The germline V gene encodes CDR1 LGHNA and CDR2 YSLEER. Here the CDR3 reads CASSQDRGLADYEQYF. As DNA, the CDR3 is TGCGCCAGCAGCCAAGATCGGGGACTAGCGGACTACGAGCAGTACTTC.

The gene calls are TRBV4-1 and TRBJ1-1; D call uncertain. The CDR3 is made up of 15 amino acids. V lost 1 base, J lost 0 bases, and 9 bases lay in between. Per the germline V gene, CDR1 is MGHRA and CDR2 is YSYEKL. The CDR3 coding sequence is TGCGCCAGCAGCCAAGGGGCCGACATGAACACTGAAGCTTTCTTT. This translates into CASSQGADMNTEAFF.

This clone showed up just a few times. V is TRBV16 and J is TRBJ1-2; D ambiguous. The germline CDR1 and CDR2 sequences are KGHSY and FQNENV. This CDR3 is built from 13 residues. V lost 4 bases to trimming and J lost 8 bases, with 14 bases between them. As DNA, the CDR3 is TGTGCCAGCAGCCGGTCGACCCTGGGGGGCTACACCTTC. Protein sequence: CASSRSTLGGYTF.

J is TRBJ2-5 and V is TRBV3-1 (or the pseudogene TRBV3-2), with D perhaps given as TRBD1 or TRBD2 (5 bases each). The CDR3 is made up of 13 amino acids. V lost 5 bases, J lost 5 bases, and 12 bases lay in between. The germline V gene has CDR1 LGHDT and CDR2 YNNKEL (reference sequence). CDR3: CASSSGPRETQYF. As DNA, the CDR3 is TGTGCCAGCAGCTCGGGACCCCGGGAGACCCAGTACTTC.

The rearrangement uses TRBV27 and TRBJ2-7; no reliable D call. This CDR3 is 15 amino acids long. Germline V gene data show CDR1 as MNHEY and CDR2 as SMNVEV (reference sequence). V dropped 0 bases and J dropped 4 bases, with 13 bases sitting between them. This chain's CDR3 is CASSLSGRSSYEQYF. The CDR3 DNA reads TGTGCCAGCAGTTTATCGGGCAGATCGTCATACGAGCAGTACTTC.

The sample holds one count of this clone. The sample carries other DNA sequences with the same CDR3. The chain has TRBV5-1 and TRBJ1-1; D gene uncertain. V lost 0 bases and J 1 base, leaving 7 bases between the germline ends. Germline V lookup: CDR1 SGHRS, CDR2 YFSETQ. The length of the CDR3 is 14 residues. Here the CDR3 reads CASSLAEQNTEAFF. The CDR3 DNA is TGCGCCAGCAGCTTGGCCGAACAGAACACTGAAGCTTTCTTT.

This sequence joins TRBV4-2 and TRBJ1-2, with D possibly matching TRBD1 (5 bases). Looked up from germline, CDR1 is LGHNA and CDR2 is YNFKEQ. Trimming took 2 bases from V and 5 from J, leaving 18 bases between them. The CDR3 covers 16 residues. The CDR3 sequence: CASSQHDRNDRYGYTF. The CDR3 DNA reads TGTGCCAGCAGCCAACACGACAGAAATGATAGGTATGGCTACACCTTC.

The chain recombines TRBV5-1 with TRBJ1-4; D not certain. V lost 0 bases and J 3 bases, leaving 9 bases between the germline ends. The CDR3 covers 15 residues. The germline V gene has CDR1 SGHRS and CDR2 YFSETQ. This CDR3 reads CASSLVGVPNEKLFF. In nucleotides, the CDR3 is TGCGCCAGCAGCTTGGTCGGGGTACCTAATGAAAAACTGTTTTTT.

V and J are TRBV19 and TRBJ1-2; the D gene is possibly TRBD1 (5 bases). This CDR3 is built from 17 residues. Germline assignment: CDR1 LNHDA and CDR2 SQIVND (reference sequence). Trimming cost V 2 bases and J 8 bases, with 24 bases left between them. The CDR3 nucleotides are TGTGCCAGTAGTATAAGTCGTATTGGCACAGGCCCGGGAGGCTACACCTTC. Protein: CASSISRIGTGPGGYTF. The whole variable domain, filled in from reference TRBV19 and TRBJ1-2, reads DGGITQSPKYLFRKEGQNVTLSCEQNLNHDAMYWYRQDPGQGLRLIYYSQIVNDFQKGDIAEGYSVSREKKESFPLTVTSAQKNPTAFYLCASSISRIGTGPGGYTFGSGTRLTVV.